The sequence of this T cell receptor beta chain was determined in a study of control samples from healthy donors and cancer patients. From germline, CDR1 is LGHDT and CDR2 YNNKEL (reference sequence). The CDR3 covers 15 residues. Libraries were prepared by immunoSEQ multiplex PCR; TCRdb keeps only in-frame clonotypes and omits some of them. This table has about 160,000 clones, approximately 94% appearing once. As for this clone: One end of the junction is discordant with germline, which a read error may explain.

The gene calls are TRBV3-1 (or the pseudogene TRBV3-2) and TRBJ2-7; 9 bases are a match to TRBD2. The receptor comes from a man aged 55 to 70 with colorectal cancer. The specimen was PBMCs. The CDR3, as DNA: TGCGCCACCCGCCGGGGGGCGGGGGGGCTTTACGAGCAGTACTTC. This sequence encodes CATRRGAGGLYEQYF.